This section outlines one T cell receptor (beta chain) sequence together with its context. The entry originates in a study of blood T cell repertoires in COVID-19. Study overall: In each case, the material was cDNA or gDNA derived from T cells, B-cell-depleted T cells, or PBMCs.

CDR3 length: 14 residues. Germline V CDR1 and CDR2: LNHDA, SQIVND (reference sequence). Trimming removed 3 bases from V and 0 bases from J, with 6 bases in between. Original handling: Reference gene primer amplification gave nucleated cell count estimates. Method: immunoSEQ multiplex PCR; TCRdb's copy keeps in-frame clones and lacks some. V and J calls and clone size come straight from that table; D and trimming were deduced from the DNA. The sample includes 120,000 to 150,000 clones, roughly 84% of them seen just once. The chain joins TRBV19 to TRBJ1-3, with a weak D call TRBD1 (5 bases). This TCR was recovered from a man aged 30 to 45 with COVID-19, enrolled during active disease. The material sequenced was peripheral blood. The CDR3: CASSMTDSGNTIYF. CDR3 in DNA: TGTGCCAGTAGTATGACAGACTCTGGAAACACCATATATTTT.